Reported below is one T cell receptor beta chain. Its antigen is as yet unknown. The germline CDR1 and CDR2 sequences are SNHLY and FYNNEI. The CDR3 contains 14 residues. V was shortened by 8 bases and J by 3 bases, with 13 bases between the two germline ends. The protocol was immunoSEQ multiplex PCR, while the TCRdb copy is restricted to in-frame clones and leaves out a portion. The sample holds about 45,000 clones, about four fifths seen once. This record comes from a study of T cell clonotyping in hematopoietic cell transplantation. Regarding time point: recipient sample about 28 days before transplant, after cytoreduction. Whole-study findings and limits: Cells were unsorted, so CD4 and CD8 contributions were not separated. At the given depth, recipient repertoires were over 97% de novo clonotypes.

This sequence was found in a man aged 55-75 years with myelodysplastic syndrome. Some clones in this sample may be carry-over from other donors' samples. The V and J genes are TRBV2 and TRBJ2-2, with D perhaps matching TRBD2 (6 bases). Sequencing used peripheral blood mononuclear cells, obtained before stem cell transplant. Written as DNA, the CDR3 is TGTGCCAGCCGATTAGGGACTTACACCGGGGAGCTGTTTTTT. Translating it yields CASRLGTYTGELFF.